This TCR beta chain was identified during a study of blood T cell repertoires in COVID-19. The overall study: Specimens from acute and convalescent COVID-19 originated in the United States, Italy and Spain. T cells, B-cell-depleted T cells, or PBMCs provided the cDNA or gDNA that served as material.

J lost 2 bases, V lost 0 bases, and 4 bases had no gene match. The CDR3 totals 16 residues. CDR1 is MGHRA, CDR2 YSYEKL, per germline. In the original workflow: Amplification of reference gene primers provided the estimated nucleated cell counts. Assay: immunoSEQ multiplex PCR; the TCRdb copy retains only in-frame clones and omits some. V and J calls and clone size are copied from that table; D and trimming were computed from the DNA. The sample contains around 70,000 clones, about 89% of which appear only once. This chain joins TRBV4-1 and TRBJ1-2, with 9 positions matching TRBD1. This TCR came from a man aged 55 to 70 with acute or convalescent COVID-19. Sequenced material: peripheral blood. The CDR3 bases are TGCGCCAGCAGCCAAGACCGGACAGGGGAGAACTATGGCTACACCTTC. It translates to CASSQDRTGENYGYTF.